This T cell receptor (beta chain) appears in the sequencing data of a study of T cell changes during pregnancy in multiple sclerosis. Germline assignment: CDR1 MNHEY and CDR2 SMNVEV (reference sequence). The CDR3 consists of 14 residues. The V and J ends lost 5 bases and 8 bases, in that order; junction bases with no gene match: 9. The data were produced by immunoSEQ multiplex PCR, yet TCRdb's version contains in-frame clones alone and is incomplete. The top ten clones hold approximately 2.2% of a sample with about 59,000 clones, 80% to 95% of them seen once. V usage is TRBV27 and J usage is TRBJ1-2; 9 bases line up with TRBD1. This sequence originates from a female donor with multiple sclerosis, enrolled in a pregnancy study. The specimen was peripheral blood, collected in the first trimester of pregnancy. The CDR3 region has the DNA TGTGCCAGCAGTGCCGACAGGGGGGCTGGAGGCTACACCTTC. Translation: CASSADRGAGGYTF.